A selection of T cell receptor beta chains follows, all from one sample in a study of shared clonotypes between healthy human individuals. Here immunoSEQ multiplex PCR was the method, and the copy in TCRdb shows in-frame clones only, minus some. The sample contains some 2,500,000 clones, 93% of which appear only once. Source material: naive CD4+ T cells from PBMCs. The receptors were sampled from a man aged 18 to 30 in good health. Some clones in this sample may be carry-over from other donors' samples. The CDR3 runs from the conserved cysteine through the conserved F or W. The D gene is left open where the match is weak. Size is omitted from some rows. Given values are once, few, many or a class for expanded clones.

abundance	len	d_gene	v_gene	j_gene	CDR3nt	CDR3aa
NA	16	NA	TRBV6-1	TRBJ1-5	TGTGCCAGCAGTGAAGCGAGGGGCAGGCTGTGGCAGCCCCAGCATTTT	CASSEARGRLWQPQHF
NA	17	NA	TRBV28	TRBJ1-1	TGTGCCAGCAGTTTTATTATCGAGAGGGCCCGGAACACTGAAGCTTTCTTT	CASSFIIERARNTEAFF
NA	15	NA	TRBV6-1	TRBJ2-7	TGTGCCAGCAGTGAAGTGAGGACCCACTACTACGAGCAGTACTTC	CASSEVRTHYYEQYF
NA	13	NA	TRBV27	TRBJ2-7	TGTGCCAGCAGTTCGCATAAAACAGGGTCGCAGTACTTC	CASSSHKTGSQYF
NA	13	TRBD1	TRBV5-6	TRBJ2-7	TGTGCCAGCAGCTTCGGGACAGGGAACGAGCAGTACTTC	CASSFGTGNEQYF
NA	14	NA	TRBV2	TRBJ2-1	TGTGCCAGCAGCCTCCGTGGACAGTCAAATGAGCAGTTCTTC	CASSLRGQSNEQFF
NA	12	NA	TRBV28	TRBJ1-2	TGTGCCAGCAGTGATGATGGGTATGGCTACACCTTC	CASSDDGYGYTF
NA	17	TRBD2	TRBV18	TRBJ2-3	TGTGCCAGCTCACCGAGGGGCCCTAGCGGTGACACAGATACGCAGTATTTT	CASSPRGPSGDTDTQYF
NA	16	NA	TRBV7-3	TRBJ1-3	TGTGCCAGCAGCCCATCGGGATTTAGCTCTGGAAACACCATATATTTT	CASSPSGFSSGNTIYF
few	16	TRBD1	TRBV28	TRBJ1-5	TGTGCCAGCATCCAAAATGGGGACAGGCGCGATCAGCCCCAGCATTTT	CASIQNGDRRDQPQHF
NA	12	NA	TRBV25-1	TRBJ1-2	TGTGCCAGCAGTGAGGGGGGTTATGGCTACACCTTC	CASSEGGYGYTF
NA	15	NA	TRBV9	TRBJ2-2	TGTGCCAGCAGCCCCGGCCCCGCTTTAGACCGGAGGCTGTTTTTT	CASSPGPALDRRLFF
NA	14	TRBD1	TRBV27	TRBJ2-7	TGTGCCAGCAGTTTGCGACAGGGAAGCTACGAGCAGTACTTC	CASSLRQGSYEQYF
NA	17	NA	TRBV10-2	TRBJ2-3	TGCGCCAGCAGTGAGTCAGGGAGTGGACGGAGCACAGATACGCAGTATTTT	CASSESGSGRSTDTQYF
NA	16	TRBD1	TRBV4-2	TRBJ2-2	TGTGCCAGCAGCCAAGGTGACAGGGGGCAGGTCGGGGAGCTGTTTTTT	CASSQGDRGQVGELFF
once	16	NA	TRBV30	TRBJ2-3	TGTGCCTGGACCCCTGTAGGGGGAGTTTTTTCAGATACGCAGTATTTT	CAWTPVGGVFSDTQYF
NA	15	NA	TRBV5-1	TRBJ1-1	TGCGCCAGCAGCTTAGACATAGGGGGGAACACTGAAGCTTTCTTT	CASSLDIGGNTEAFF
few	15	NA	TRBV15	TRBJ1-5	TGTGCCACCAGCAGAGGACCTAAAGGCGGTCAGCCCCAGCATTTT	CATSRGPKGGQPQHF
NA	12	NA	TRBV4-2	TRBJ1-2	TGTGCCAGCAGCCGCCCAGGGGATGGCTACACCTTC	CASSRPGDGYTF
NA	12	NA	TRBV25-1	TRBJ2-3	TGTGCCAGCAGTGAATATAACAGGGAGACGTATTTT	CASSEYNRETYF
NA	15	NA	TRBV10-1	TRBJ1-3	TGCGCCAGCAGTGACGGAGACTCCTCTGGAAACACCATATATTTT	CASSDGDSSGNTIYF
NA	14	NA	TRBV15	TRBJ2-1	TGTGCCACCAGCAGAGACCGGGACTACAATGAGCAGTTCTTC	CATSRDRDYNEQFF
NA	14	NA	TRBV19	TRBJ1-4	TGTGCCTGTCGACCACCGGGACGGAATGAAAAACTGTTTTTT	CACRPPGRNEKLFF
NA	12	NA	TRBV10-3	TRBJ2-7	TGTGCCATCGGGGGCCTCCCTCTCGAGCAGTACTTC	CAIGGLPLEQYF
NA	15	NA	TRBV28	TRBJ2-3	TGTGCCAGTTTTCCCTGGGAGTCCACTGCCGATACGCAGTATTTT	CASFPWESTADTQYF
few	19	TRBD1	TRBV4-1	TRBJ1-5	TGCGCCAGCAGCCAAGCCTCCGGCGACAGGGATATAGCTAGTCAGCCCCAGCATTTT	CASSQASGDRDIASQPQHF
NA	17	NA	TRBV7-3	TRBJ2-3	TGTGCCAGCAGCTCCACCCGGGAGAGCTCTAGCACAGATACGCAGTATTTT	CASSSTRESSSTDTQYF
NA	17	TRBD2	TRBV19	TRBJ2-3	TGTGCCAGTAGTACAATAGCGGGAGGAGGTAGCACAGATACGCAGTATTTT	CASSTIAGGGSTDTQYF
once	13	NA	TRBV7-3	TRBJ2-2	TGTGCCAGCAGCTCAGGGTGGGGCGGGGAGCTGTTTTTT	CASSSGWGGELFF
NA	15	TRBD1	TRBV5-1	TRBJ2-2	TGCGCCAGCAGCTTGGTGCAGGGGGCATTGGTGGAGCTGTTTTTT	CASSLVQGALVELFF
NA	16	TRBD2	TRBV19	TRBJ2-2	TGTGCCAGTTTGACTAGCGGGAGGATTAACACCGGGGAGCTGTTTTTT	CASLTSGRINTGELFF
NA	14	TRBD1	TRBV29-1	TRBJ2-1	TGCAGCGTTCCCTACCGAGGAACAGGGGGTGAGCAGTTCTTC	CSVPYRGTGGEQFF
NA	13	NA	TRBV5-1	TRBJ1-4	TGCGCCAGCAGCTTGGGGATTGATGAAAAACTGTTTTTT	CASSLGIDEKLFF
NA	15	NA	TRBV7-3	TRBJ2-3	TGTGCCAGCAGCGACTCGGGACGGCTGACAGATACGCAGTATTTT	CASSDSGRLTDTQYF
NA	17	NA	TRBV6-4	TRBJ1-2	TGTGCCAGCAGCCCCGGCAACACAGGGAACCTTGTTGTGGGCTACACCTTC	CASSPGNTGNLVVGYTF
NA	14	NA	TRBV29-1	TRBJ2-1	TGCAGCGTTGAAGCCCGGGACAACTACAATGAGCAGTTCTTC	CSVEARDNYNEQFF
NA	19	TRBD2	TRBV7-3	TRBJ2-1	TGTGCCAGCAGCTCGACCTCTAGCGGGAGGGCCCTTTTAGGCAATGAGCAGTTCTTC	CASSSTSSGRALLGNEQFF
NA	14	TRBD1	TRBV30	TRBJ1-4	TGTGCCTGGAGCGCCACAGGGGTGCGAGAAAAACTGTTTTTT	CAWSATGVREKLFF
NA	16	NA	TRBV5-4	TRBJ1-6	TGTGCCAGCAGCTTGGTGGGTCGAGGGACTACTTCACCCCTCCACTTT	CASSLVGRGTTSPLHF
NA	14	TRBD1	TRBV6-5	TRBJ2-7	TGTGCCAGCAGTTCCCATGGGACAGGGGCGTTGCAGTACTTC	CASSSHGTGALQYF
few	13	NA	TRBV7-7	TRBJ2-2	TGTGCCAGCAGCTTAATCCCCACCGGGGAGCTGTTTTTT	CASSLIPTGELFF
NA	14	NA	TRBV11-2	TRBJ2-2	TGTGCCAGCAGCTTCAACAGGGATACCGGGGAGCTGTTTTTT	CASSFNRDTGELFF
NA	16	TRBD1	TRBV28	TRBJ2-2	TGTGCCAGCACCAAGACAGGGCTTTTGAACACCGGGGAGCTGTTTTTT	CASTKTGLLNTGELFF
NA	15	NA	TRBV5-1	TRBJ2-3	TGCGCCACCTACCCCCAACCGGGATACACAGATACGCAGTATTTT	CATYPQPGYTDTQYF
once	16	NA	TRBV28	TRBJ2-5	TGTGCCAGCACCCGGGGGATAAGCAACCAACAAGAGACCCAGTACTTC	CASTRGISNQQETQYF
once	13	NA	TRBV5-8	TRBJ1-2	TGTGCCAGCAGCACCGGGATTAACTATGGCTACACCTTC	CASSTGINYGYTF
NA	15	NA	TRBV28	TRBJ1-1	TGTGCCAGCAGGGTCGACTCCCTCGGGAACACTGAAGCTTTCTTT	CASRVDSLGNTEAFF
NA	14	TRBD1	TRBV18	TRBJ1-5	TGTGCCAGCTCACCACAGGACAGGGTTCAGCCCCAGCATTTT	CASSPQDRVQPQHF
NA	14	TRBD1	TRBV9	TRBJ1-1	TGTGCCAGCAGCGTAGACAGGGGGGGAACTGAAGCTTTCTTT	CASSVDRGGTEAFF
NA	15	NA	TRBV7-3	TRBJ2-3	TGTGCCAGCAGCTTAACTTCTAGAAGAACAGATACGCAGTATTTT	CASSLTSRRTDTQYF
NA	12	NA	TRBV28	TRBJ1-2	TGTGCCAGCAGTTTGTATAAAGGCGGCTACACCTTC	CASSLYKGGYTF
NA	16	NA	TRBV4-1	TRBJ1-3	TGCGCCAGCAGCCAATTGTACGGAGGGCCTGGAAACACCATATATTTT	CASSQLYGGPGNTIYF
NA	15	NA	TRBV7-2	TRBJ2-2	TGTGCCAGCACCTACGGACGAGGGAACACCGGGGAGCTGTTTTTT	CASTYGRGNTGELFF
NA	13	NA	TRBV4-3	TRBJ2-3	TGCGCCAGCAGCCAAGTTCGACTTGGGACGCAGTATTTT	CASSQVRLGTQYF
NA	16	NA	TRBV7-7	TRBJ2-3	TGTGCCAGCAGCCCCGCGCCGGGGCGCGGTACAGATACGCAGTATTTT	CASSPAPGRGTDTQYF
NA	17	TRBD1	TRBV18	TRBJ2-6	TGTGCCAGCTCATTCGGGACAGGGAACTCTGGGGCCAACGTCCTGACTTTC	CASSFGTGNSGANVLTF
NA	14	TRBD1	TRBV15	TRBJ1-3	TGTGCCACCAGCCAACCACAGGGGGCAAACACCATATATTTT	CATSQPQGANTIYF